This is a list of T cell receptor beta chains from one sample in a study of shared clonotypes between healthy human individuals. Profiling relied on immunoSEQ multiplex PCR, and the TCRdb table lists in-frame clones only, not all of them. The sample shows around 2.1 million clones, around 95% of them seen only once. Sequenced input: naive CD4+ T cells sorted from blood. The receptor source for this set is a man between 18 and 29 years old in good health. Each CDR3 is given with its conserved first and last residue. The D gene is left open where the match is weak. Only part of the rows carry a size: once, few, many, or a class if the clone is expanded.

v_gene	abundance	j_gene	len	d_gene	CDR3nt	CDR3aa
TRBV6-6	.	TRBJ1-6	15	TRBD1	TGTGCCAGCACCAGGGCCGGACAGGGCGTTTCACCCCTCCACTTT	CASTRAGQGVSPLHF
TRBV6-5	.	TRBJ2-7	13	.	TGTGCCAGCAGTCTGCTCGGGGCCTACGAGCAGTACTTC	CASSLLGAYEQYF
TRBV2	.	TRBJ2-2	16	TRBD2	TGTGCCAGCAGAGGGGGGACTAGCGGTTTCACCGGGGAGCTGTTTTTT	CASRGGTSGFTGELFF
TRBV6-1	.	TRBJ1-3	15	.	TGTGCCAGCAGTGAAGCAGCTCAGGTTTCGGACACCATATATTTT	CASSEAAQVSDTIYF
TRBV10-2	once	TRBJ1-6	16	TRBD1	TGCGCCAGCAGTGATTCGACAGGGGCAAATAATTCACCCCTCCACTTT	CASSDSTGANNSPLHF
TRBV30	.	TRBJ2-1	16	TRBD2	TGTGCCTGGAGTGTACGGGGACTAGCGGTCTACAATGAGCAGTTCTTC	CAWSVRGLAVYNEQFF
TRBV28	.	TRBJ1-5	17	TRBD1	TGTGCCAGCACCCTGACAGGGGGCTATGGAAACAATCAGCCCCAGCATTTT	CASTLTGGYGNNQPQHF
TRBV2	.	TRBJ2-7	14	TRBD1	TGTGCCACCAAGTTTGTGGGACAGGCCTACGAGCAGTACTTC	CATKFVGQAYEQYF
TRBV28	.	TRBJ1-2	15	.	TGTGCCAGCAGTTTAGGAGGGAGCTTTAACTATGGCTACACCTTC	CASSLGGSFNYGYTF
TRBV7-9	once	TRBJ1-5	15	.	TGTGCCAGCAGCCTCGGTTCCGCTAACAATCAGCCCCAGCATTTT	CASSLGSANNQPQHF
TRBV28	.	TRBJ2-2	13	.	TGTGCCAGCAGTTACCAGGGGTTCGGGGAGCTGTTTTTT	CASSYQGFGELFF
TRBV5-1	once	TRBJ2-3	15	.	TGCGCCAGCAGCTTAATTACCTCGGGCACAGATACGCAGTATTTT	CASSLITSGTDTQYF
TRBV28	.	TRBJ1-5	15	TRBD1	TGTGCCAGCAGGGGTGGACAGGGCGGTCATCAGCCCCAGCATTTT	CASRGGQGGHQPQHF
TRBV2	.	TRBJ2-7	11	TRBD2	TGTGCCAGCTCGGGGGGTAGCGAGCAGTACTTC	CASSGGSEQYF
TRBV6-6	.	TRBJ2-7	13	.	TGTGCCAGCAGTTACTCAGGCTCCTACGAGCAGTACTTC	CASSYSGSYEQYF
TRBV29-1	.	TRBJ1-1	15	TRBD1	TGCAGCGTTGGGGACAGGGGGCGAAAGAACACTGAAGCTTTCTTT	CSVGDRGRKNTEAFF
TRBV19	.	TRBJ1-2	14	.	TGTGCCAGTAGTACTATAGAGACTAACTATGGCTACACCTTC	CASSTIETNYGYTF
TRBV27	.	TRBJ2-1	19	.	TGTGCCAGCACCGAGCTGGTGCTCTCTACCTTCCGCTTTTACAATGAGCAGTTCTTC	CASTELVLSTFRFYNEQFF
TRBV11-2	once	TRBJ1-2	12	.	TGTGCCAGCAGCTCGAATTACTATGGCTACACCTTC	CASSSNYYGYTF
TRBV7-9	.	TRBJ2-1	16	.	TGTGCCAGCAGCTTCGGACAGATCCGCTCCTACAATGAGCAGTTCTTC	CASSFGQIRSYNEQFF
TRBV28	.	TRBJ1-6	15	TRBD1	TGTGCCAGCAGTGTAGGGACAGATTATAATTCACCCCTCCACTTT	CASSVGTDYNSPLHF
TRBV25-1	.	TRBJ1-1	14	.	TGTGCCAGCAGTGAAAAAGAACGGAACACTGAAGCTTTCTTT	CASSEKERNTEAFF
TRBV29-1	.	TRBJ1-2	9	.	TGCAGCGTTGAAGGTGGCTACACCTTC	CSVEGGYTF
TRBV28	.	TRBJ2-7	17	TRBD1	TGTGCCAGCAGTTTACGGGGTTGGGCAGGGGGAACCTACGAGCAGTACTTC	CASSLRGWAGGTYEQYF
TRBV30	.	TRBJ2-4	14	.	TGTGCCTGGAGTGTAAGTGGCCTGGTGGACATTCAGTACTTC	CAWSVSGLVDIQYF
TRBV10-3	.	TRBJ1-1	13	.	TGTGCCATCAGTGCGGTTAGCCACGCTGAAGCTTTCTTT	CAISAVSHAEAFF
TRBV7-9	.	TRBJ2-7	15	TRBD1	TGTGCCGGACAGGGTAACATAGAGACCTCCTACGAGCAGTACTTC	CAGQGNIETSYEQYF
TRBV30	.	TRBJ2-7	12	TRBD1	TGTGCCTGGGACAGGGGGAACTACGAGCAGTACTTC	CAWDRGNYEQYF
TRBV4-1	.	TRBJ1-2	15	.	TGCGCCAGCAGCCAGCTTCGGACAGAGATGAATGGCTACACCTTC	CASSQLRTEMNGYTF
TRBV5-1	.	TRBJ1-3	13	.	TGCGCCAGCAGCTTGATCACTGGAAACACCATATATTTT	CASSLITGNTIYF
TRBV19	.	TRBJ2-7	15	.	TGTGCCAGTAGTATATCCCCTGGACGGCTCTACGAGCAGTACTTC	CASSISPGRLYEQYF
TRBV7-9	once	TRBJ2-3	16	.	TGTGCCAGCAGCCGTACCCAGGGAAGGGGCACAGATACGCAGTATTTT	CASSRTQGRGTDTQYF
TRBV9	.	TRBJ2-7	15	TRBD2	TGTGCCACCCCGGGACTAGCGGGAGATGCTTACGAGCAGTACTTC	CATPGLAGDAYEQYF
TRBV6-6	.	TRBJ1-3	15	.	TGTGCCAGCAGTTACTACGGCATCTCTGGAAACACCATATATTTT	CASSYYGISGNTIYF